A selection of T cell receptor beta chains follows, all from one sample in a study of control samples from healthy donors and cancer patients. Sequencing used immunoSEQ multiplex PCR; TCRdb keeps in-frame clones, though not all of them. This table holds approximately 150,000 clones, about 91% found once. Input material: blood. The receptors come from a man between 18 and 35 years old in good health. Each CDR3 is given with its conserved first and last residue. The D gene is left open where the match is weak. Clone size is not always given. Where it is, it says once, few, many or a class for expanded clones.

NA	TRBV7-2	TRBD1	TRBJ1-4	CASSLPRPGQGGGEKLFF	TGTGCCAGCAGCTTGCCTCGACCTGGACAGGGCGGTGGTGAAAAACTGTTTTTT
NA	TRBV7-8	NA	TRBJ1-3	CASSPWTEGNTIYF	TGTGCCAGCAGCCCATGGACAGAAGGAAACACCATATATTTT
NA	TRBV3-1/TRBV3-2	NA	TRBJ2-7	CASSQQTSLVQYF	TGTGCCAGCAGCCAACAAACATCTTTGGTGCAGTACTTC
NA	TRBV28	NA	TRBJ2-2	CASSLLGPNTGELFF	TGTGCCAGCAGTTTGTTGGGGCCGAACACCGGGGAGCTGTTTTTT
NA	TRBV7-8	NA	TRBJ1-6	CASSDRGRYNSPLHF	TGTGCCAGCAGCGACAGAGGCCGTTATAATTCACCCCTCCACTTT
NA	TRBV5-1	NA	TRBJ2-3	CASSLNPPPSRDTQYF	TGCGCCAGCAGCTTAAACCCACCCCCCTCCCGGGATACGCAGTATTTT
NA	TRBV7-9	TRBD1	TRBJ1-1	CASRDLTGVGTEAFF	TGTGCCAGCAGAGACCTGACAGGGGTAGGGACTGAAGCTTTCTTT
NA	TRBV6-5	TRBD1	TRBJ1-4	CASRPMDREEGKLFF	TGTGCCAGCAGGCCTATGGACAGGGAGGAGGGAAAACTGTTTTTT
NA	TRBV7-2	NA	TRBJ2-3	CASSFGPGWEDTQYF	TGTGCCAGCAGTTTTGGACCGGGCTGGGAGGATACGCAGTATTTT
once	TRBV30	NA	TRBJ2-1	CAWSSDSHNYNEQFF	TGTGCCTGGAGTTCTGACAGCCACAACTACAATGAGCAGTTCTTC
NA	TRBV21-1	NA	TRBJ2-7	CASSNLPFGPTYEQYF	TGTGCCAGCAGCAATCTACCATTCGGACCTACGTACGAGCAGTACTTC
NA	TRBV7-8	NA	TRBJ1-4	CASSLGRGLGNEKLFF	TGTGCCAGCAGCTTAGGGAGGGGCTTAGGTAATGAAAAACTGTTTTTT
NA	TRBV5-6	TRBD1	TRBJ2-5	CASSSDRGSPQETQYF	TGTGCCAGCAGCTCTGACAGGGGAAGCCCCCAAGAGACCCAGTACTTC
NA	TRBV6-2/TRBV6-3	TRBD1	TRBJ1-2	CATTPTPTGDYGYTF	TGTGCCACCACCCCTACTCCGACAGGGGACTATGGCTACACCTTC
NA	TRBV2	NA	TRBJ2-2	CASSATGLNIWANTGELFF	TGTGCCAGCAGCGCGACGGGACTCAACATTTGGGCGAACACCGGGGAGCTGTTTTTT
NA	TRBV6-2/TRBV6-3	NA	TRBJ2-5	CASSFTGPSRGETQYF	TGTGCCAGCAGTTTTACTGGACCATCGAGGGGAGAGACCCAGTACTTC
NA	TRBV10-3	NA	TRBJ1-5	CATRGTFNQPQHF	TGTGCCACCCGAGGGACTTTCAATCAGCCCCAGCATTTT
NA	TRBV19	NA	TRBJ1-2	CASSPSGQVGGYTF	TGTGCCAGTAGTCCATCTGGCCAGGTCGGGGGCTACACCTTC
NA	TRBV5-1	NA	TRBJ1-4	CASSLGSIATNEKLFF	TGCGCCAGCAGCTTGGGGTCGATAGCAACTAATGAAAAACTGTTTTTT
NA	TRBV4-3	NA	TRBJ1-6	CASSLGRDTLSYNSPLHF	TGCGCCAGCAGCCTTGGCCGGGACACGCTCTCCTATAATTCACCCCTCCACTTT
NA	TRBV10-3	NA	TRBJ1-4	CAISAGREGKKLFF	TGTGCCATCAGCGCCGGGAGGGAGGGGAAAAAACTGTTTTTT
NA	TRBV21-1	NA	TRBJ1-4	CASSKRAGPGGEKLFF	TGTGCCAGCAGCAAAAGGGCCGGGCCAGGGGGAGAAAAACTGTTTTTT
NA	TRBV11-2	NA	TRBJ2-5	CASSLDSGETQYF	TGTGCCAGCAGCTTAGATTCGGGGGAGACCCAGTACTTC